This TCR beta chain was profiled in a study of shared clonotypes between healthy human individuals. Background on the study: CD4 naive and CD4 memory each took three plates per donor, while CD8 naive took two and CD8 memory one.

CDR1 and CDR2 from the germline V gene are SGHRS and YFSETQ. This CDR3 is 15 amino acids long. Trimming cost V 4 bases and J 4 bases; bases outside gene matches: 7. Concerning this clone itself: The same CDR3 arises from other DNA sequences in this sample as well.

Original handling: ImmunoSEQ output lacked quality scores and full-length reads, limiting matched filtering. Assay used: immunoSEQ multiplex PCR; TCRdb lists only in-frame clones, some missing. V, J and clone size are taken as reported in that table, and D and trimming were inferred from the DNA itself. The sample includes about 2.3 million clones, 85% to 95% seen only once; the top ten take roughly 0.34%. Material: naive CD4+ T cells from PBMCs. Subset noted: CD45RA+ positively selected. V is TRBV5-1 and J is TRBJ2-7, with 11 bases aligning to TRBD1. This sequence originates from a man between 18 and 35 years old in good health. Some clones in this sample may be carry-over from other donors' samples. The CDR3 loop is CASSIAGTGGYEQYF. Here the CDR3 DNA reads TGCGCCAGCAGCATTGCCGGGACAGGGGGTTACGAGCAGTACTTC.